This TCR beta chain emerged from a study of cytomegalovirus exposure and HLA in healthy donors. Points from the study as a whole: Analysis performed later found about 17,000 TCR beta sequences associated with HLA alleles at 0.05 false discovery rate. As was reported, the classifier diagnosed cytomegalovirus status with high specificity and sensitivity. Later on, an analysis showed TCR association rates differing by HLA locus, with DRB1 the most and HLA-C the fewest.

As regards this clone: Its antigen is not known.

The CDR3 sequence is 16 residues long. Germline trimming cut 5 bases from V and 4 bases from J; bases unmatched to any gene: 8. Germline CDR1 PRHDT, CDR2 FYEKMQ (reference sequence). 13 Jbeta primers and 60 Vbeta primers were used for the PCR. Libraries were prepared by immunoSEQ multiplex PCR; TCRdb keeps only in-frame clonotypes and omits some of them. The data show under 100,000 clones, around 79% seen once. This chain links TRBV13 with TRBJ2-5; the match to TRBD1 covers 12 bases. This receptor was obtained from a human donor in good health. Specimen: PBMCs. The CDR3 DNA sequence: TGTGCCAGCAGCAACTCCGGGACAGGGGGCTTAGAGACCCAGTACTTC. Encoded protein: CASSNSGTGGLETQYF.